This is a list of T cell receptor beta chains from one sample in a study of T cell responses to AZD1222 COVID-19 vaccine. The data were produced by immunoSEQ multiplex PCR, yet TCRdb's version contains in-frame clones alone and is incomplete. The sample lists over 150,000 clones, around 89% seen once, with around 6.4% in the top ten. Sequenced here: peripheral blood, sampled on day 0 of AZD1222 vaccination. Source of these receptors: an adult in good health. The CDR3 runs from the conserved cysteine through the conserved F or W. The D gene is left open where the match is weak. Not every row has a clone size; where given, it reads once, few, many or a size class.

j_call clone_size v_call d_call cdr3_nt cdr3_aa
TRBJ2-7 . TRBV15 . TGTGCCACCAGCAGAGGGGCAGGCAGTTACTACGAGCAGTACTTC CATSRGAGSYYEQYF
TRBJ1-2 . TRBV10-3 TRBD1 TGTGCCATCCGGACAGGGGGCGCGGATGGCTACACCTTC CAIRTGGADGYTF
TRBJ1-5 . TRBV21-1 . TGTGCCAGCAGCAAATGGGCGACAGTGGATAGCAATCAGCCCCAGCATTTT CASSKWATVDSNQPQHF
TRBJ2-2 . TRBV4-3 . TGCGCCAGCAGCCAACTTCTGGGACAGAACACCGGGGAGCTGTTTTTT CASSQLLGQNTGELFF
TRBJ1-2 once TRBV29-1 . TGCAGCGTTGGTCTTAACTATGGCTACACCTTC CSVGLNYGYTF
TRBJ1-4 . TRBV2 TRBD1 TGTGCCAGCAGTGAGGGTACAGGGGATGAAAAACTGTTTTTT CASSEGTGDEKLFF
TRBJ2-1 . TRBV10-1 TRBD2 TGCGCCAGCAGTCAGGTGGCCCCATCTAGCGGGGGGGAGTTCTTC CASSQVAPSSGGEFF
TRBJ2-7 . TRBV11-3 TRBD2 TGTGCCAGCAGCCACTCTCTAGCGGGAGGCTACGAGCAGTACTTC CASSHSLAGGYEQYF
TRBJ2-1 once TRBV20-1 . TGCAGTGCTAGTTCTGACGGGCGAGGGAATGAGCAGTTCTTC CSASSDGRGNEQFF
TRBJ2-7 . TRBV2 . TGTGCCAGCAGGGATGGTCTGGGGGAAAGAGGCTTC CASRDGLGERGF
TRBJ2-3 . TRBV10-1 . TGCGCCAGCAGTCCCACGGCTTGGGGGGCGCATGCAGATACGCAGTATTTT CASSPTAWGAHADTQYF
TRBJ2-7 . TRBV1 . TGCACCAGCAGCCAGGTGCATCCGGCCCGACCCGCCTGTTACGAGCAGTACTTC CTSSQVHPARPACYEQYF
TRBJ1-4 . TRBV3-1/TRBV3-2 . TGTGCCAGCAGCCAAGATTCGACGGGGGAAGGAAGAAAACTGTTTTTT CASSQDSTGEGRKLFF
TRBJ1-2 . TRBV18 . TGTGCCAGCTCACCTAAGGGAGAGGGAGGCTACACCTTC CASSPKGEGGYTF
TRBJ2-2 . TRBV19 . TGTGCCAGTAGTATAGTAGGGACGGCGACCGGGGAGCTGTTTTTT CASSIVGTATGELFF
TRBJ1-2 . TRBV4-2 TRBD1 TGTGCCAGCAGCCAAGACGACAGGGGTAATGGCTACACCTTC CASSQDDRGNGYTF
TRBJ2-7 once TRBV5-6 . TGTGCCAGCAGCTTGACTAGCCTCTACGAGCAGTACTTC CASSLTSLYEQYF
TRBJ1-3 . TRBV27 TRBD1 TGTGCCAGCAGTGGGAACCGGGACAGGGCATCTGGAAACACCATATATTTT CASSGNRDRASGNTIYF
TRBJ2-1 . TRBV7-2 TRBD1 TGTGCCAGCAGCTTGGACAGGGGAAATGAGCAGTTCTTC CASSLDRGNEQFF
TRBJ1-2 once TRBV6-2/TRBV6-3 TRBD1 TGTGCCAGCAGTACTCCAGGGGGCTATGGCTACACCTTC CASSTPGGYGYTF
TRBJ2-5 few TRBV2 . TGTGCCAGCCGGACCTCCTCCGCTGGGGAGACCCAGTACTTC CASRTSSAGETQYF
TRBJ1-3 once TRBV18 TRBD1 TGTGCCAGCTCACCCATGGGGGACAGCTCTGGAAACACCATATATTTT CASSPMGDSSGNTIYF
TRBJ2-1 . TRBV28 . TGTGCCAGCAGTTTTGAGGGTCGGGGGCCCAATGAGCAGTTCTTC CASSFEGRGPNEQFF
TRBJ1-4 once TRBV6-6 . TGTGCCAGCAGTTACGGACAGTTCGCCGAAAAACTGTTTTTT CASSYGQFAEKLFF
TRBJ2-5 . TRBV6-5 . TGTGCCAGCGCGGGGACAGCCCAAGAGACCCAGTACTTC CASAGTAQETQYF
TRBJ2-1 . TRBV5-6 TRBD2 TGTGCCAGCAGCACTCTAGCGGGGGGGCTGTTTAAGTTCTTC CASSTLAGGLFKFF
TRBJ1-2 . TRBV30 TRBD1 TGTGCCGGCCCCAGGACAGGTGACAACACCTATGGCTACACCTTC CAGPRTGDNTYGYTF
TRBJ2-7 . TRBV6-5 . TGTGCCAGCAGCCCCCCCCGGCAGGGGACCTACGAGCAGTACTTC CASSPPRQGTYEQYF
TRBJ1-1 . TRBV28 . TGTGCCAGCACCCTGAGGGGAGTTTGGGCTTTCTTT CASTLRGVWAFF
TRBJ2-7 . TRBV29-1 . TGCAGCGTTGGAAAACCGGGACATTGGGACGAGCAGTACTTC CSVGKPGHWDEQYF
TRBJ1-1 . TRBV2 TRBD1 TGTGCCAGCAGTCCACAGGGGGGGGACACTGAAGCTTTCTTT CASSPQGGDTEAFF
TRBJ2-5 many TRBV5-1 . TGCGCCAGCAGCGCCGCTCAGGGGGAGACCCAGTACTTC CASSAAQGETQYF
TRBJ1-5 . TRBV7-2 . TGTGCCAGCAGCTTAGAGCAGGGAGGTAGCAATCAGCCCCAGCATTTT CASSLEQGGSNQPQHF
TRBJ1-1 . TRBV18 . TGTGCCAGCTCACCCGGACAGAAAATTGAAGCTTTCTTT CASSPGQKIEAFF
TRBJ1-2 . TRBV28 . TGTGCCAGCAGCTATTTCGGGACCTATGGCTACACCTTC CASSYFGTYGYTF
TRBJ1-2 . TRBV4-1 TRBD1 TGCGCCAGCAGCCAAGGTACAGGGGCTAACTATGGCTACACCTTC CASSQGTGANYGYTF
TRBJ1-2 . TRBV9 . TGTGCCAGCAGCGTATCGGTAGAAAACTATGGCTACACCTTC CASSVSVENYGYTF
TRBJ2-4 . TRBV4-3 . TGCGCCAGCAGCCAAGATAGGGGTCTAGCCAAAAACATTCAGTACTTC CASSQDRGLAKNIQYF
TRBJ1-2 . TRBV18 . TGTGCCAGCTCACCCGAAGACAGAGGATATGGCTACACCTTC CASSPEDRGYGYTF
TRBJ1-3 . TRBV3-1/TRBV3-2 . TGTGCCAGCACCGCAGGGGAGTACGGAAACACCATATATTTT CASTAGEYGNTIYF
TRBJ2-2 . TRBV3-1/TRBV3-2 . TGTGCCAGCAGCCAAGTTGTGGGGGTCAACACCGGGGAGCTGTTTTTT CASSQVVGVNTGELFF
TRBJ1-5 . TRBV28 TRBD1 TGTGCCAGCAGCCCGAGGGACAGGGGGTATAGCAATCAGCCCCAGCATTTT CASSPRDRGYSNQPQHF
TRBJ2-3 . TRBV28 TRBD2 TGTGCCAGCAGGACTAGCGGGAGGGCTGAAGATACGCAGTATTTT CASRTSGRAEDTQYF
TRBJ2-1 . TRBV6-5 TRBD2 TGTGCCAGCAGTTACTATGGGACTAGCGGGAACAATGAGCAGTTCTTC CASSYYGTSGNNEQFF
TRBJ2-1 . TRBV7-6 TRBD2 TGTGCCAGCAGCTCCCCTTCGGGGGACTATTTCAATGAGCAGTTCTTC CASSSPSGDYFNEQFF
TRBJ2-1 . TRBV28 . TGTGCCAGCAACGCTGCGGGTTACGAAAGCTCCTACAATGAGCAGTTCTTC CASNAAGYESSYNEQFF
TRBJ1-5 . TRBV18 . TGTGCCAGCTCACCGGGGGGTAATCAGCCCCAGCATTTT CASSPGGNQPQHF
TRBJ2-7 . TRBV28 . TGTGCCAGCAGTTTAGGTCCCTCCTCCTACGAGCAGTACTTC CASSLGPSSYEQYF
TRBJ1-5 . TRBV6-2/TRBV6-3 . TGTGCCAGCAGCCCCCGGGCTGGGACAAATCAGCCCCAGCATTTT CASSPRAGTNQPQHF
TRBJ1-6 . TRBV20-1 . TGCAGTGCTAGTATGGACAGTGGGAGTTCACCCCTCCACTTT CSASMDSGSSPLHF
TRBJ1-1 . TRBV6-5 . TGTGCCAGCGTAGGGCAGGGATGGACTGAAGCTTTCTTT CASVGQGWTEAFF
TRBJ1-5 . TRBV30 . TGTGCCTGGAGTGGCCAGGGAGATCAGCCCCAGCATTTT CAWSGQGDQPQHF
TRBJ1-1 . TRBV25-1 . TGTGCCAGCAGTGAATATTCGGAGAACACTGAAGCTTTCTTT CASSEYSENTEAFF
TRBJ2-5 . TRBV6-5 . TGTGCCAGCTCCACAAACCGACTAGTTCAAGAGACCCAGTACTTC CASSTNRLVQETQYF
TRBJ2-1 . TRBV9 TRBD2 TGTGCCAGCAGCGTAGGCACTAGCGGGAGGGGCGTCGATGAGCAGTTCTTC CASSVGTSGRGVDEQFF